What follows are 10 T cell receptor beta chains derived from one specimen sequenced in a study of T cells in Graves' hyperthyroidism and ophthalmopathy. The TCR beta CDR3 regions underwent amplification using RNA transcripts as the source. A set of HTBI primers served as the primers for a first-round RT-PCR of the TCR CDR3. TCRdb independently ran MiXCR on the multiplex PCR reads; one entry per CDR3 protein. The sample shows approximately 590,000 distinct CDR3 sequences, about 15% of them seen only once. Material: blood. The receptors come from a woman in her 30s with Graves' hyperthyroidism.

V usage is TRBV27 and J usage is TRBJ2-7; 9 positions agree with TRBD1. V shed 3 bases, J shed 5 bases, and the junction held 5 bases outside the gene matches. This CDR3 comprises 14 residues. Germline CDR1 reads MNHEY; CDR2 reads SMNVEV (reference sequence). CDR3 bases: TGTGCCAGCAGTTTTGGGACAGGGCACGACGAGCAGTACTTC. It encodes CASSFGTGHDEQYF.

This clonotype was counted many times. The gene calls are TRBV5-1 and TRBJ2-1; 7 bases fit TRBD1. Germline CDR1 reads SGHRS; CDR2 reads YFSETQ. This CDR3 has 17 amino acids. After removal of 2 bases from V and 6 bases from J, the junction contained 14 bases not matched to a gene. The CDR3 spells CASSFTVQGSNGNEQFF. The CDR3 DNA follows: TGCGCCAGCAGCTTCACAGTACAGGGGTCGAATGGCAATGAGCAGTTCTTC.

The table lists this clonotype with many counts. The V and J genes are TRBV9 and TRBJ2-2; 8 bases are shared with TRBD2. With V trimmed by 0 bases and J by 3 bases, 1 base remained unmatched. The CDR3 covers 15 residues. Germline CDR1 and CDR2: SGDLS and YYNGEE. CDR3 DNA: TGTGCCAGCAGCGTAGCGGGAGGGCACACCGGGGAGCTGTTTTTT. Protein: CASSVAGGHTGELFF.

This clonotype was seen more than once but under ten times. V is TRBV28 and J is TRBJ1-6; TRBD1 matches at 8 bases. The CDR3 consists of 15 residues. Germline V gives CDR1 MDHEN, CDR2 SYDVKM. The ends lost 3 bases at V and 9 bases at J; junction bases unmatched: 7. CDR3 nucleotide sequence: TGTGCCAGCAGTTTGAACAGGGGGTACGGTTCACCCCTCCACTTT. The encoded protein is CASSLNRGYGSPLHF.

This clonotype was seen many times. The chain has TRBV6-1 and TRBJ2-7; the D gene is possibly TRBD2 (6 bases). This CDR3 region has 15 residues. CDR1 and CDR2 from the germline V gene are MNHNS and SASEGT. Between the trimmed V and J ends, which lost 5 bases and 2 bases, there was a span of 16 bases. Here the CDR3 reads CASSITGTGAYEQYF. The CDR3 DNA reads as TGTGCCAGCAGTATAACCGGGACTGGAGCCTACGAGCAGTACTTC.

This clonotype was observed at least ten times. The V call is TRBV27, the J call TRBJ2-1; maybe TRBD2 (6 bases). Looked up from germline, CDR1 is MNHEY and CDR2 is SMNVEV (reference sequence). Trimming pared 10 bases from V and 5 bases from J, leaving 21 bases between. This CDR3 comprises 15 residues. CDR3 residues: CATRALGEDHNEQFF. The CDR3 DNA is TGTGCCACCAGAGCTTTGGGGGAGGACCACAATGAGCAGTTCTTC.

In its sample, this clonotype was seen many times. This chain links TRBV2 with TRBJ1-1; no clear D gene. Germline-derived CDR1 and CDR2 are SNHLY and FYNNEI. Trimming removed 2 bases at V and 1 base at J, with 5 bases between. This CDR3 contains 13 residues. The CDR3 sequence is CASSETPNTEAFF. The DNA of the CDR3 is TGTGCCAGCAGTGAAACACCGAACACTGAAGCTTTCTTT.

This clonotype was found many times. This chain uses TRBV20-1 with TRBJ2-3, with TRBD2 identical over 8 bases. The CDR3 is 15 amino acids. J lost 3 bases, V lost 3 bases, and 8 bases had no gene match. Germline CDR1 DFQATT, CDR2 SNEGSKA (reference sequence). CDR3: CSASINGRGTDTQYF. CDR3 nucleotide sequence: TGCAGTGCTAGTATCAACGGGAGGGGGACAGATACGCAGTATTTT.

This clonotype was found a few times. The chain recombines TRBV29-1 with TRBJ2-1, with 13 bases aligning to TRBD2. Germline trimming cut 4 bases from V and 15 bases from J; bases unmatched to any gene: 6. Germline values: CDR1 SQVTM, CDR2 ANQGSEA. CDR3 size: 12 residues. CDR3 residues: CSVATSGRAGFF. DNA of the CDR3: TGCAGCGTTGCTACTAGCGGGAGGGCGGGGTTCTTC.

The chain combines TRBV12-5 with TRBJ2-7, with TRBD2 matching over 7 bases. Germline values: CDR1 LGHNT, CDR2 FRNRAP. With V trimmed by 9 bases and J by 0 bases, 8 bases remained unmatched. There are 14 residues in the CDR3. This CDR3 reads CASGSGIVSYEQYF. CDR3 coding DNA: TGTGCTAGCGGAAGCGGGATCGTCTCCTACGAGCAGTACTTC.